These 27 T cell receptor beta chains originate from one sample sequenced in a study of blood T cell repertoires in COVID-19. The data were produced by immunoSEQ multiplex PCR, yet TCRdb's version contains in-frame clones alone and is incomplete. Here the sample spans some 200,000 clones, approximately 90% being singletons. Sequences were obtained from peripheral blood. These receptors came from a woman aged 80 or older in a cohort sampled during active or convalescent COVID-19.

The chain carries TRBV2 and TRBJ1-2; D uncertain. V was shortened by 1 base and J by 12 bases, with 12 bases between the two germline ends. Germline values: CDR1 SNHLY, CDR2 FYNNEI. The CDR3 totals 12 residues. The chain's CDR3 is CASSEVESPNTF. The CDR3 DNA reads as TGTGCCAGCAGTGAAGTAGAATCGCCCAACACCTTC.

This clone was seen more than once but under ten times. This chain links TRBV3-1 (or the pseudogene TRBV3-2) with TRBJ1-4, with D perhaps TRBD1 (6 bases). The CDR3 is 14 residues long. From germline, CDR1 is LGHDT and CDR2 YNNKEL (reference sequence). V shed 10 bases and J shed 3 bases, with 15 bases lying between them. CDR3 region: CATRDSGANEKLFF. In DNA form, the CDR3 reads TGTGCCACCAGGGACTCAGGGGCTAATGAAAAACTGTTTTTT.

This chain links TRBV3-1 (or the pseudogene TRBV3-2) with TRBJ1-1; possible D gene TRBD1, 5 bases. Germline CDR1 is LGHDT and CDR2 is YNNKEL (reference sequence). The CDR3 has 15 residues. V lost 1 base and J 1 base, leaving 10 bases between the germline ends. Written as DNA, the CDR3 is TGTGCCAGCAGCCAAGGGAGCCAGGGGAACACTGAAGCTTTCTTT. The encoded protein is CASSQGSQGNTEAFF.

In DNA, the CDR3 is TGTGCCTGGAGTGCCAAGGGAGGGGTATCCCACGAGCAGTACTTC. Residues: CAWSAKGGVSHEQYF. The chain recombines TRBV30 with TRBJ2-7, with TRBD2 matching over 7 bases. This CDR3 contains 15 residues. The ends lost 1 base at V and 5 bases at J; junction bases unmatched: 11. CDR1 is GTSNPN, CDR2 SVGIG, per germline (reference sequence).

The genes are TRBV2 and TRBJ2-5; a weak D match, TRBD1 (6 bases). The CDR3 spans 14 residues. Trimming stripped 4 bases from V and 5 bases from J, with 14 bases between. The germline gives CDR1 SNHLY, CDR2 FYNNEI. CDR3 nucleotide sequence: TGTGCCAGCAGTGGGGCTCCAAGGGGGGAGACCCAGTACTTC. This sequence encodes CASSGAPRGETQYF.

The genes are TRBV9 and TRBJ1-1, with D perhaps TRBD1 (5 bases). The CDR3 runs 15 residues. The germline V gene has CDR1 SGDLS and CDR2 YYNGEE. The ends were cut back, 0 bases at V and 6 bases at J, with 15 bases in the middle. DNA of the CDR3: TGTGCCAGCAGCGTAGGACCCGACAGCGCCGCTGAAGCTTTCTTT. Protein product: CASSVGPDSAAEAFF. Variable domain in full (rest from reference TRBV9 and TRBJ1-1): DSGVTQTPKHLITATGQRVTLRCSPRSGDLSVYWYQQSLDQGLQFLIQYYNGEERAKGNILERFSAQQFPDLHSELNLSSLELGDSALYFCASSVGPDSAAEAFFGQGTRLTVV.

The V call is TRBV3-1 (or the pseudogene TRBV3-2), the J call TRBJ2-7; 8 positions match TRBD1. The V gene's germline CDR1 is LGHDT and CDR2 YNNKEL (reference sequence). This CDR3 is 16 amino acids long. J gave up 1 base and V 4 bases, and 9 bases lay outside the gene matches. CDR3 protein: CASSPYRDRTSYEQYF. CDR3 coding DNA: TGTGCCAGCAGCCCCTACCGGGACAGGACATCCTACGAGCAGTACTTC.

This chain links TRBV12-5 with TRBJ1-5; tentatively, D is TRBD1 (5 bases). Germline V gene sequence: CDR1 LGHNT, CDR2 FRNRAP. There are 12 residues in the CDR3. V was clipped by 6 bases and J by 5 bases, with 8 bases between them. CDR3 bases: TGTGCTAGTGGGTTAGGGGATCAGCCCCAGCATTTT. Translated, it gives CASGLGDQPQHF.

This chain links TRBV11-3 with TRBJ2-1; 7 positions match TRBD2. The CDR3 is 13 residues long. Trimming removed 4 bases from V and 9 bases from J; junction bases left unmatched: 6. Germline assignment: CDR1 SGHNT and CDR2 YENEEA. The CDR3 DNA is TGTGCCAGCAGCTATCTAGCGGCAGGTGAGCAGTTCTTC. Translated: CASSYLAAGEQFF.

The rearrangement joins TRBV5-4 to TRBJ1-1; D unresolved. Trimming left V 5 bases short and J 1 base short, with 9 bases between. CDR3 length equals 13 residues. CDR1 is SGHNT, CDR2 YYREEE, per germline (reference sequence). As DNA, the CDR3 is TGTGCCAGCAGTCTCTCCAGGAACACTGAAGCTTTCTTT. Amino acids: CASSLSRNTEAFF.

V is TRBV6-5 and J is TRBJ2-7; D call uncertain. V was shortened by 4 bases and J by 2 bases, with 6 bases between the two germline ends. CDR3 length: 12 amino acids. Germline V lookup: CDR1 MNHEY, CDR2 SVGAGI. The CDR3 DNA sequence: TGTGCCAGCAGTTCTGGCACCTACGAGCAGTACTTC. Translated: CASSSGTYEQYF.

The chain links TRBV7-2 to TRBJ2-1; maybe TRBD2 (7 bases). V was cut by 0 bases and J by 7 bases, with 10 bases left in between. Germline CDR1 SGHTA, CDR2 FQGNSA. The CDR3 spans 14 residues. The CDR3 nucleotides are TGTGCCAGCAGCTTAGCGGGGGGGCTAAATGAGCAGTTCTTC. This gives the protein CASSLAGGLNEQFF.

The rearrangement links TRBV2 to TRBJ1-6, with D unresolved. Germline V gene data show CDR1 as SNHLY and CDR2 as FYNNEI. This CDR3 spans 17 amino acids. Deletions cut 6 bases from V and 0 bases from J, with 15 bases between. For the CDR3, the DNA is TGTGCCAGCAGGGATACTCGGCGGAGCTCCTATAATTCACCCCTCCACTTT. Translated, it gives CASRDTRRSSYNSPLHF.

This clone was seen more than once but under ten times. CDR3 bases: TGTGCCTGGTCGGCAGACTTCTATGGCTACACCTTC. Translating gives CAWSADFYGYTF. This sequence joins TRBV30 and TRBJ1-2, with D uncertain. Deletions cut 5 bases from V and 4 bases from J, with 11 bases between. The CDR3 length is 12 residues. Germline CDR1 reads GTSNPN; CDR2 reads SVGIG (reference sequence). Full variable domain (outside the CDR3, taken from reference TRBV30 and TRBJ1-2): SQTIHQWPATLVQPVGSPLSLECTVEGTSNPNLYWYRQAAGRGLQLLFYSVGIGQISSEVPQNLSASRPQDRQFILSSKKLLLSDSGFYLCAWSADFYGYTFGSGTRLTVV.

This chain connects TRBV30 to TRBJ1-3, with D tentatively TRBD1 (6 bases). From germline, CDR1 is GTSNPN and CDR2 SVGIG (reference sequence). The V gene lost 4 bases and the J gene lost 2 bases, with 15 bases spanning the gap. The CDR3 is 15 amino acids. CDR3 amino acids: CAWKGYRDPGNTIYF. The CDR3 DNA reads as TGTGCCTGGAAGGGGTACAGGGATCCTGGAAACACCATATATTTT.

The chain joins TRBV27 to TRBJ1-3; D remains ambiguous. CDR3 length: 14 amino acids. V lost 11 bases and J 0 bases, leaving 14 bases between the germline ends. Per germline, CDR1 MNHEY and CDR2 SMNVEV (reference sequence). As DNA, the CDR3 is TGTGCCTCCTCGAGGTCGTCCTCTGGAAACACCATATATTTT. It encodes CASSRSSSGNTIYF.

The CDR3 is CASSYSIEQSSYNEQFF. The CDR3 DNA reads as TGTGCCAGCAGTTACTCGATTGAACAAAGCTCCTACAATGAGCAGTTCTTC. The genes are TRBV6-2 or TRBV6-3 and TRBJ2-1; no clear D gene. Germline V CDR1 and CDR2: MNHEY, SVGEGT. Trimming removed 0 bases from V and 0 bases from J, with 12 bases in between. The CDR3 length is 17 residues.

This chain connects TRBV2 to TRBJ1-3; D uncertain. Trimming removed 2 bases at V and 4 bases at J, with 12 bases between. This CDR3 has 15 residues. CDR1 SNHLY and CDR2 FYNNEI come from the germline V gene. DNA of the CDR3: TGTGCCAGCAGTGAAATGAGGGTCCTCGGAAACACCATATATTTT. This gives the protein CASSEMRVLGNTIYF.

CDR3 sequence reads: CAWSSFNYGELFF. In DNA, the CDR3 is TGTGCCTGGAGTAGCTTCAATTACGGGGAGCTGTTTTTT. The gene calls are TRBV30 and TRBJ2-2; no firm D call. This CDR3 has 13 residues. With 2 bases removed from V and 7 bases from J, the gap between germline ends came to 11 bases. Germline V gives CDR1 GTSNPN, CDR2 SVGIG (reference sequence). The variable domain in full, with the rest retrieved from reference TRBV30 and TRBJ2-2, is SQTIHQWPATLVQPVGSPLSLECTVEGTSNPNLYWYRQAAGRGLQLLFYSVGIGQISSEVPQNLSASRPQDRQFILSSKKLLLSDSGFYLCAWSSFNYGELFFGEGSRLTVL.

A few counts support this clone. V usage is TRBV4-1 and J usage is TRBJ2-1, with 12 bases lining up with TRBD2. V lost 1 base and J lost 12; bases outside the gene matches: 7. Per the germline V gene, CDR1 is MGHRA and CDR2 is YSYEKL. This CDR3 has 15 residues. In DNA form, the CDR3 reads TGCGCCAGCAGCCAAGCGACTAGCGGGAGCGGGGGGCAGTTCTTC. It is translated as CASSQATSGSGGQFF.

The rearrangement joins TRBV5-4 to TRBJ1-1; D gene uncertain. V lost 0 bases and J 4 bases, leaving 10 bases between the germline ends. Germline lookup yields CDR1 SGHNT and CDR2 YYREEE (reference sequence). CDR3 length equals 14 residues. This CDR3 reads CASSLARSGTEAFF. The CDR3 bases are TGTGCCAGCAGCTTGGCCCGAAGCGGCACTGAAGCTTTCTTT.

The V gene is TRBV18, the J gene TRBJ2-3, with TRBD2 identical over 12 bases. This CDR3 spans 17 amino acids. Losses at the gene ends were 3 bases for V and 1 base for J; bases not matched to a gene: 5. Germline loops: CDR1 KGHSH, CDR2 LQKENI. Written as DNA, the CDR3 is TGTGCCAGCTCACCCCCCGGACTAGCGGGGCGCACAGATACGCAGTATTTT. Amino acid sequence: CASSPPGLAGRTDTQYF.

The rearrangement joins TRBV10-2 to TRBJ1-2; tentatively, D is TRBD1 (6 bases). Germline V gives CDR1 WSHSY, CDR2 SAAADI. The CDR3 totals 15 residues. V lost 4 bases and J 0 bases, leaving 12 bases between the germline ends. The CDR3 region has the DNA TGCGCCAGCAGTGCGGGGGGCCCAGCTAACTATGGCTACACCTTC. Its protein product is CASSAGGPANYGYTF.

The chain is built from TRBV6-5 and TRBJ1-1; a weak D match, TRBD1 (6 bases). Germline loops: CDR1 MNHEY, CDR2 SVGAGI. The CDR3 spans 13 residues. With 11 bases removed from V and 0 bases from J, the gap between germline ends came to 13 bases. CDR3 sequence (DNA): TGTGCCGGATTACAGGGATTGAACACTGAAGCTTTCTTT. Its protein is CAGLQGLNTEAFF.

The gene calls are TRBV24-1 and TRBJ1-4; 11 bases are a match to TRBD1. Germline loops: CDR1 KGHDR, CDR2 SFDVKD. The CDR3 runs 16 residues. Trimming cost V 4 bases and J 7 bases; bases outside gene matches: 7. CDR3 sequence: CATSDPGQGAGEKLFF. In nucleotides, the CDR3 is TGTGCCACCAGTGACCCCGGACAGGGGGCTGGTGAAAAACTGTTTTTT.

The V call is TRBV2, the J call TRBJ1-5; D not certain. Germline values: CDR1 SNHLY, CDR2 FYNNEI. The ends were cut back, 3 bases at V and 0 bases at J, with 12 bases in the middle. The CDR3 covers 16 residues. For the CDR3, the DNA is TGTGCCAGCAGTGAGAGAGGCCCGCTTAGCAATCAGCCCCAGCATTTT. It is translated as CASSERGPLSNQPQHF.

This chain links TRBV18 with TRBJ1-5; the D is unclear. Trimming pared 2 bases from V and 7 bases from J, leaving 12 bases between. The CDR3 runs to 14 residues. Germline assignment: CDR1 KGHSH and CDR2 LQKENI. The CDR3 DNA reads as TGTGCCAGCTCACCAGGTCAGAGCGGCCAGCCCCAGCATTTT. Amino acids: CASSPGQSGQPQHF.